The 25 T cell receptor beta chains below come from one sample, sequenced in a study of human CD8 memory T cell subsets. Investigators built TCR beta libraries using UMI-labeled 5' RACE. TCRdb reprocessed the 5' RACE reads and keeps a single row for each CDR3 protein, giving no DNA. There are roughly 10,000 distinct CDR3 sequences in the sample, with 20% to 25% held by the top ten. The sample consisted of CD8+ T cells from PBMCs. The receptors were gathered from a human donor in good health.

This CDR3 reads CASSLDGGAYTEAFF. The gene calls are TRBV5-1 and TRBJ1-1; the D call of TRBD1 rests on TCRdb alone, since no DNA is present to check it. Germline assignment: CDR1 SGHRS and CDR2 YFSETQ. CDR3 length: 15 amino acids.

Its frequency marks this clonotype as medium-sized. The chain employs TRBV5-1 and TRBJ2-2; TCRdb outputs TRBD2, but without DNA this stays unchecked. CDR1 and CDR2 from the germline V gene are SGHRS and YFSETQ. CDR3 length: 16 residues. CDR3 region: CASMGTSAANTGELFF.

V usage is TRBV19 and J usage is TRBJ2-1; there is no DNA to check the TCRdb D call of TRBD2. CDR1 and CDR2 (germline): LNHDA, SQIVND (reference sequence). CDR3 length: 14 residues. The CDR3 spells CASSIVEGSYEQFF.

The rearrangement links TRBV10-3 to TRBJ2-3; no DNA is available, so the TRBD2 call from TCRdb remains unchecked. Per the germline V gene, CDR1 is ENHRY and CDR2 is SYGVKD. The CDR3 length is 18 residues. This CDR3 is CAISETSGDPIPTDTQYF.

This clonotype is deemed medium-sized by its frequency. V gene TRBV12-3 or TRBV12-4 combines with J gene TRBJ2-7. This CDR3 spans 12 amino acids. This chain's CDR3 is CASTSGSYEQYF.

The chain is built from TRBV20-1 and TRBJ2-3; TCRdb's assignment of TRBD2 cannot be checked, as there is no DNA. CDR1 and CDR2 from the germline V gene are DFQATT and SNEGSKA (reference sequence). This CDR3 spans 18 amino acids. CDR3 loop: CSATIVVAGGLSTDTQYF.

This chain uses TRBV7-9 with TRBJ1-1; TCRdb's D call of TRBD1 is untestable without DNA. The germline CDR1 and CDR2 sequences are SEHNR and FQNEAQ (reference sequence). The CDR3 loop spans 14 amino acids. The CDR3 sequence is CASSFTGFIFEAFF.

CDR3 loop: CASSKSATDTQYF. The V and J genes are TRBV21-1 and TRBJ2-3. TRBV21-1 is tagged as a pseudogene. The CDR3 sequence is 13 residues long.

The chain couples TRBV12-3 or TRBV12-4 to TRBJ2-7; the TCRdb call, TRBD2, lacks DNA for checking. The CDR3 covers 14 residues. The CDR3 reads CASSRTSGSGEQYF.

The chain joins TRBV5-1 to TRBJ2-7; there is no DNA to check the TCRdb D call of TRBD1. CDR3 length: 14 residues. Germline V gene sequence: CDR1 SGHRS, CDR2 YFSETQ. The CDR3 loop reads CASSLYPGNYEQYF.

CDR3 in amino acids: CASNPAGRAGGIVPGNTIYF. The chain couples TRBV7-9 to TRBJ1-3. CDR3 size: 20 residues. Germline V gene data show CDR1 as SEHNR and CDR2 as FQNEAQ (reference sequence).

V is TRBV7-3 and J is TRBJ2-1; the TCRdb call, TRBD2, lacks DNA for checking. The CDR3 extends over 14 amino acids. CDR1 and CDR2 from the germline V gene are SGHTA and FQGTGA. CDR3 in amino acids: CASSLAGGNNEQFF. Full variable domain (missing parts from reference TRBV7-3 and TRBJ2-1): GAGVSQTPSNKVTEKGKYVELRCDPISGHTALYWYRQSLGQGPEFLIYFQGTGAADDSGLPNDRFFAVRPEGSVSTLKIQRTERGDSAVYLCASSLAGGNNEQFFGPGTRLTVL.

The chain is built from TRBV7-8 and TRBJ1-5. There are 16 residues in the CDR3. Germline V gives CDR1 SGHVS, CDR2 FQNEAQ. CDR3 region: CASSLVIREGDQPQHF.

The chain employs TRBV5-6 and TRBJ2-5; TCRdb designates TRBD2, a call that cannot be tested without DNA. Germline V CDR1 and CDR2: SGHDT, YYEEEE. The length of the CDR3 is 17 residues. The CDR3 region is CASSLGLAGIKQETQYF.

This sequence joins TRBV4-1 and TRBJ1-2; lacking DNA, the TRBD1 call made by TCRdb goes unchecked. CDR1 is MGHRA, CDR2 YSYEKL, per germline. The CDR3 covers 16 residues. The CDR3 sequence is CASSLTWTVRNYGYTF.

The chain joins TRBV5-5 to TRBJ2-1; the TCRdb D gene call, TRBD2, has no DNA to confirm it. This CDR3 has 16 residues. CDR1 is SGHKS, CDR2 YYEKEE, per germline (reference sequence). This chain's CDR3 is CASSPSGGEISAEQFF.

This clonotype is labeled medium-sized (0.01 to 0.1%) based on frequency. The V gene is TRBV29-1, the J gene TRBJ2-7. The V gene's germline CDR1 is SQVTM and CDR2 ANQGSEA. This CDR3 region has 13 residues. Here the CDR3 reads CSVETFREDEQYF.

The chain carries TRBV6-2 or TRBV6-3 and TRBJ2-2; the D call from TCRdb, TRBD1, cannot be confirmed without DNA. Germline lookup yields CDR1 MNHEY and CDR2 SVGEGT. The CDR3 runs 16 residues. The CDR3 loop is CASSYDPQGFTGELFF.

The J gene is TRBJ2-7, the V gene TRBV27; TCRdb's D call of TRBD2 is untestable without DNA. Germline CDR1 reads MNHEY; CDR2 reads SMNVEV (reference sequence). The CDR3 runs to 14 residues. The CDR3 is CASSSFTSSYEQYF.

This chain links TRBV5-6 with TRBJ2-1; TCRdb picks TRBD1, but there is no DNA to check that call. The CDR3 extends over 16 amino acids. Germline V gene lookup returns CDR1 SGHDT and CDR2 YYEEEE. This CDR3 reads CASSLGTGQGYNEQFF.

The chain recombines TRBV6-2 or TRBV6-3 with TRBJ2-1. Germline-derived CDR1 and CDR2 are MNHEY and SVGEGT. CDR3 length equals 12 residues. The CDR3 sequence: CASRTLYNEQFF.

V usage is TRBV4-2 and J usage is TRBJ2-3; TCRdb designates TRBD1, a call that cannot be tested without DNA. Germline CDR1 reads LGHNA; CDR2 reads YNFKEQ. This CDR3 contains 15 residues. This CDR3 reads CASSQEGRATDTQYF.

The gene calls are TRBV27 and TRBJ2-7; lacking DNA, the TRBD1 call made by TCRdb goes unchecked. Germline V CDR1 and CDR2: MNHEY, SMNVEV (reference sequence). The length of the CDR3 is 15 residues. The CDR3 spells CASSLTPGLSYEQYF.

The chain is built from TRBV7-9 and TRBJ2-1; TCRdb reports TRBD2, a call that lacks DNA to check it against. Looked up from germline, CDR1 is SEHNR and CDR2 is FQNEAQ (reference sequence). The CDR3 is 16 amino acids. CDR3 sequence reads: CASSLDGGVSYNEQFF. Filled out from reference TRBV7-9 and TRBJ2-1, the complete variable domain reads DTGVSQNPRHKITKRGQNVTFRCDPISEHNRLYWYRQTLGQGPEFLTYFQNEAQLEKSRLLSDRFSAERPKGSFSTLEIQRTEQGDSAMYLCASSLDGGVSYNEQFFGPGTRLTVL.

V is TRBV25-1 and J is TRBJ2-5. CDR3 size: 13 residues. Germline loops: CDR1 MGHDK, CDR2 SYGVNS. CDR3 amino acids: CASSEEAQETQYF.